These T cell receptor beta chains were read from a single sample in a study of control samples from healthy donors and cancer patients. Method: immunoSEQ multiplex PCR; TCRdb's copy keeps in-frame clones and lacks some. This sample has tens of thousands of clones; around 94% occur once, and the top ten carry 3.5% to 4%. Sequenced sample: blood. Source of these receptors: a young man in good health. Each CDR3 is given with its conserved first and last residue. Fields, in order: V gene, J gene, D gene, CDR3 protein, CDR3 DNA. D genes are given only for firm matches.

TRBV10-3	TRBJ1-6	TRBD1	CAIGIGTENSPLHF	TGTGCCATCGGTATTGGGACAGAGAATTCACCCCTCCACTTT
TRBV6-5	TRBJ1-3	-	CASSYSAANSGNTIYF	TGTGCCAGCAGTTACTCGGCAGCCAACTCTGGAAACACCATATATTTT
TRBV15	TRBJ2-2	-	CATSRERVGRATGELFF	TGTGCCACCAGCAGAGAACGGGTGGGGCGGGCCACCGGGGAGCTGTTTTTT
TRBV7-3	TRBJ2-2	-	CASSLSGDWTGELFF	TGTGCCAGCAGCTTATCGGGAGATTGGACCGGGGAGCTGTTTTTT
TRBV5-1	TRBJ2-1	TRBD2	CASSFGLASEQFF	TGCGCCAGCAGCTTTGGACTAGCAAGTGAGCAGTTCTTC
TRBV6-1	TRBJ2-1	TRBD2	CASSELVAGVMDEQFF	TGTGCCAGCAGTGAATTGGTAGCGGGAGTGATGGATGAGCAGTTCTTC
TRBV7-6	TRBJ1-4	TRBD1	CASSSGQGSNEKLFF	TGTGCCAGCAGCTCCGGACAGGGGAGTAATGAAAAACTGTTTTTT
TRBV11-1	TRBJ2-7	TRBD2	CASSLVPAGVSYEQYF	TGTGCCAGCAGCTTAGTCCCAGCGGGAGTCTCCTACGAGCAGTACTTC
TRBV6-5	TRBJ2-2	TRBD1	CASSYRDRNTGELFF	TGTGCCAGCAGTTACCGGGACAGGAACACCGGGGAGCTGTTTTTT
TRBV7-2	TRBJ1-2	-	CASTMQGPIGYGYTF	TGTGCCAGCACGATGCAGGGTCCTATCGGCTATGGCTACACCTTC
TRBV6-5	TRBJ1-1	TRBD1	CASRDRGKTEAFF	TGTGCCAGCAGGGACAGGGGTAAGACTGAAGCTTTCTTT
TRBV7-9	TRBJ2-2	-	CASSPGAGTGELFF	TGTGCCAGCAGCCCCGGAGCAGGGACCGGGGAGCTGTTTTTT
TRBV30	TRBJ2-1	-	CAWSVSNEQFF	TGTGCCTGGAGTGTAAGCAATGAGCAGTTCTTC
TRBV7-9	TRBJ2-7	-	CASTTQGPVLEQYF	TGTGCCAGCACCACACAGGGCCCGGTCCTCGAGCAGTACTTC
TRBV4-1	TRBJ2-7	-	CASSQGSSQGYEQYF	TGCGCCAGCAGCCAAGGGAGCTCTCAGGGCTACGAGCAGTACTTC
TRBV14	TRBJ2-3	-	CASSQGNTDTQYF	TGTGCCAGCAGCCAGGGGAACACAGATACGCAGTATTTT
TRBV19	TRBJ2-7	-	CASSSTGRTYEQYF	TGTGCCAGTAGTTCGACAGGGAGGACCTACGAGCAGTACTTC
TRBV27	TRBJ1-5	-	CASSLSGLVGQPQHF	TGTGCCAGCAGTTTATCGGGTCTTGTTGGTCAGCCCCAGCATTTT
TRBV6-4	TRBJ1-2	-	CASSVTGNYGYTF	TGTGCCAGCAGTGTCACAGGGAACTATGGCTACACCTTC
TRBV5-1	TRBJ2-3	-	CASSLDSSTDTQYF	TGCGCCAGCAGCTTGGACAGTAGCACAGATACGCAGTATTTT
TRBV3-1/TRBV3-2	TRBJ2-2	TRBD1	CASRYDRGPHTGELFF	TGTGCCAGCAGGTACGACAGGGGGCCTCACACCGGGGAGCTGTTTTTT
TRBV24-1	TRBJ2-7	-	CATSDGHEGDPYEQYF	TGTGCCACCAGTGATGGGCATGAGGGGGACCCCTACGAGCAGTACTTC
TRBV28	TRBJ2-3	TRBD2	CASSLLAGGPGTQYF	TGTGCCAGCAGTTTACTAGCGGGAGGGCCAGGAACGCAGTATTTT
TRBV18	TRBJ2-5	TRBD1	CASSRQGLEETQYF	TGTGCCAGCTCACGACAGGGTTTGGAAGAGACCCAGTACTTC
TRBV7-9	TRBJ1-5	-	CASSLAGGGDQPQHF	TGTGCCAGCAGCTTAGCGGGTGGGGGCGATCAGCCCCAGCATTTT
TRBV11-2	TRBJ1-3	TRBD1	CASRRQGSDSGNTIYF	TGTGCCAGCAGGAGACAGGGGTCGGACTCTGGAAACACCATATATTTT